These T cell receptor beta chains were read from a single sample in a study of blood T cells in healthy people across ages. Using its own MiXCR run on the 5' RACE reads, TCRdb lists one record per CDR3 protein. This table has hundreds of thousands of distinct CDR3 sequences, under 25% appearing once. Sequenced sample: blood. The receptors were sampled from a man between 70 and 80 years old in good health. Each CDR3 is given with its conserved first and last residue. The D gene is left open where the match is weak. Clone size, where shown, is once, few, many, or a class for clones that have expanded.

J gene | V gene | D gene | clone size | CDR3 protein | CDR3 DNA
TRBJ2-7 | TRBV3-1 | TRBD2 | NA | CASSQEPREFYEQYF | TGTGCCAGCAGCCAAGAACCGCGGGAGTTCTACGAGCAGTACTTC
TRBJ1-2 | TRBV20-1 | NA | NA | CSARLTGALYGYTF | TGCAGTGCTAGACTGACAGGCGCCCTCTATGGCTACACCTTC
TRBJ1-1 | TRBV5-1 | TRBD1 | NA | CASSLDGDSEAFF | TGCGCCAGCAGCTTGGATGGGGACAGTGAAGCTTTCTTT
TRBJ2-7 | TRBV12-3/TRBV12-4 | NA | NA | CASSLAVGNEQYF | TGTGCCAGCAGTTTAGCCGTAGGGAACGAGCAGTACTTC
TRBJ2-1 | TRBV20-1 | NA | NA | CSAAGASEQFF | TGCAGTGCAGCAGGGGCCTCTGAGCAGTTCTTC
TRBJ2-1 | TRBV24-1 | TRBD1 | NA | CATSDSRTGDNEQFF | TGTGCCACCAGTGATTCCCGGACAGGGGATAATGAGCAGTTCTTC
TRBJ2-3 | TRBV6-5 | TRBD2 | NA | CASSQAGGRTDTQYF | TGTGCCAGCAGCCAAGCGGGAGGGCGCACAGATACGCAGTATTTT
TRBJ2-2 | TRBV7-8 | TRBD2 | few | CASSLALADNTGELFF | TGTGCCAGCAGCTTAGCACTAGCGGATAACACCGGGGAGCTGTTTTTT
TRBJ2-4 | TRBV6-2/TRBV6-3 | NA | few | CASSYGRGANIQYF | TGTGCCAGCAGTTACGGAAGGGGCGCGAACATTCAGTACTTC
TRBJ1-5 | TRBV2 | NA | NA | CASSGGTQNQPQHF | TGTGCCAGCAGTGGTGGGACTCAAAATCAGCCCCAGCATTTT
TRBJ2-1 | TRBV28 | NA | NA | CASSTQGSEQFF | TGTGCCAGCAGTACACAGGGAAGTGAGCAGTTCTTC
TRBJ1-5 | TRBV20-1 | NA | many | CSANREGSNQPQHF | TGCAGTGCTAACAGGGAGGGGAGCAATCAGCCCCAGCATTTT
TRBJ1-5 | TRBV28 | NA | few | CASSLGYQPQHF | TGTGCCAGCAGTTTGGGGTATCAGCCCCAGCATTTT
TRBJ2-7 | TRBV2 | NA | many | CASKEGTPYEQYF | TGTGCCAGCAAGGAAGGGACACCCTACGAGCAGTACTTC
TRBJ2-1 | TRBV18 | NA | NA | CASSPGGFPYNEQFF | TGTGCCAGCTCACCGGGCGGGTTCCCGTACAATGAGCAGTTCTTC
TRBJ1-4 | TRBV12-3/TRBV12-4 | TRBD1 | NA | CASSRQGTEKLFF | TGTGCCAGCAGTCGACAGGGGACTGAAAAACTGTTTTTT
TRBJ2-3 | TRBV2 | TRBD2 | NA | CASSLGLASPDTQYF | TGTGCCAGCAGTCTGGGACTAGCGAGCCCAGATACGCAGTATTTT
TRBJ1-4 | TRBV20-1 | NA | few | CSAIVGATNEKLFF | TGCAGTGCCATCGTGGGGGCAACTAATGAAAAACTGTTTTTT
TRBJ2-1 | TRBV12-3/TRBV12-4 | TRBD2 | NA | CASSLLTSGEQFF | TGTGCCAGCAGTTTGCTAACTAGCGGGGAACAGTTCTTC
TRBJ2-7 | TRBV9 | NA | NA | CASSQGVGSYEQYF | TGTGCCAGCAGCCAAGGAGTAGGGAGTTACGAGCAGTACTTC
TRBJ2-1 | TRBV11-2 | NA | NA | CASSLLASCNEQFF | TGTGCCAGCAGCTTACTAGCCTCCTGCAATGAGCAGTTCTTC
TRBJ1-1 | TRBV12-3/TRBV12-4 | NA | few | CASSSFTEAFF | TGTGCCAGCTCAAGTTTCACTGAAGCTTTCTTT
TRBJ1-5 | TRBV7-8 | NA | few | CASSLAASHNQPQHF | TGTGCCAGCAGCTTAGCGGCCAGCCACAATCAGCCCCAGCATTTT
TRBJ2-3 | TRBV6-5 | TRBD2 | NA | CASRTAGGRRTDTQYF | TGTGCCAGCAGGACAGCTGGCGGGAGGAGAACAGATACGCAGTATTTT
TRBJ1-2 | TRBV20-1 | NA | once | CSARGPDRSYTF | TGCAGTGCTAGAGGTCCGGATAGGAGCTACACCTTC
TRBJ2-7 | TRBV9 | NA | few | CASSVAVSHGEQYF | TGTGCCAGCAGCGTAGCTGTGAGTCACGGCGAGCAGTACTTC
TRBJ2-3 | TRBV5-1 | NA | NA | CASSLVARSSTDTQYF | TGCGCCAGCAGCTTGGTCGCGCGGTCTAGCACAGATACGCAGTATTTT